This T cell receptor beta chain is from a study of beta chain features in type 1 diabetes. Regarding the study as a whole: Researchers report that Type 1 diabetes patients had moderately but significantly shorter TCRB CDR3s across all four CD4+ subsets. The VDJ junctions of type 1 diabetes patients carried fewer insertions and more deletions.

As concerns this clone: Antigen unknown.

Germline values: CDR1 KGHSH, CDR2 LQKENI. The CDR3 is 16 residues long. The V gene end was trimmed by 4 bases and the J gene end by 6 bases; junction bases not matched to a gene: 7. As every portion of the isolated RNA was reverse transcribed, the sequencing read expressed TCRB transcripts. Assay used: immunoSEQ multiplex PCR; TCRdb lists only in-frame clones, some missing. The sample consists of about 290,000 clones, approximately 8% of them appearing once. The material sequenced was central memory CD4+ T cells from blood. This clonotype originated in a young woman in good health. The chain carries TRBV18 and TRBJ1-5; 12 nucleotides match TRBD1. CDR3 in amino acids: CASSLLGQGAGQPQHF. CDR3 DNA: TGTGCCAGCTCACTACTGGGACAGGGGGCTGGTCAGCCCCAGCATTTT.